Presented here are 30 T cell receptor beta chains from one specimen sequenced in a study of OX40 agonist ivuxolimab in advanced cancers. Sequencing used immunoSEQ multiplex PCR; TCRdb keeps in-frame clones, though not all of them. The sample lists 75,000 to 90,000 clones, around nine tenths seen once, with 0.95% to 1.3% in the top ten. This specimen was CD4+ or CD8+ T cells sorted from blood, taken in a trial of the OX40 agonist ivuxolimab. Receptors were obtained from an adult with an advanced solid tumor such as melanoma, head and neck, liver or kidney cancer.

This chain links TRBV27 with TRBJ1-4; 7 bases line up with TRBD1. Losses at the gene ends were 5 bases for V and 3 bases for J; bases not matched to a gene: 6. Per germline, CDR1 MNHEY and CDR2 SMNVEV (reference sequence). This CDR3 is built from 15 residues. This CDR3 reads CASSLRGWANEKLFF. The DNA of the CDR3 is TGTGCCAGCAGTCTCAGGGGGTGGGCTAATGAAAAACTGTTTTTT.

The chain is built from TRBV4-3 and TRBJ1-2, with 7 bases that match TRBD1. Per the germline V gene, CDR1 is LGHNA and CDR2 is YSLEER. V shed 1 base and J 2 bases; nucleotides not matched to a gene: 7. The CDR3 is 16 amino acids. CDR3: CASSQATGQLNYGYTF. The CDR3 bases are TGCGCCAGCAGCCAAGCAACGGGACAGCTAAACTATGGCTACACCTTC.

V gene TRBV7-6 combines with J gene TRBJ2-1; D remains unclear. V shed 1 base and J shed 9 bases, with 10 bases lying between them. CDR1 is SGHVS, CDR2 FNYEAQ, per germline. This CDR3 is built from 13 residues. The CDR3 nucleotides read TGTGCCAGCAGCTTAGTTCAAGCACCTGAGCAGTTCTTC. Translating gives CASSLVQAPEQFF.

CDR3 protein: CATRDRGYEQYF. The CDR3 DNA follows: TGTGCCACGCGGGACAGGGGCTACGAGCAGTACTTC. The chain joins TRBV19 to TRBJ2-7; 10 bases line up with TRBD1. Germline V gene sequence: CDR1 LNHDA, CDR2 SQIVND (reference sequence). This CDR3 has 12 residues. The junction had 3 bases not matched to a gene; V was cut back by 10 bases and J by 3 bases.

CDR3 coding DNA: TGTGCCAGCAGCCAAGAAATAAGCGGGAGGCCCCCCAACGAGCAGTACTTC. This sequence encodes CASSQEISGRPPNEQYF. The chain combines TRBV4-2 with TRBJ2-7; 9 bases map to TRBD2. This CDR3 region has 17 residues. Germline-derived CDR1 and CDR2 are LGHNA and YNFKEQ. The J segment lost 5 bases and the V segment lost 0 bases, leaving 11 bases of the junction unmatched.

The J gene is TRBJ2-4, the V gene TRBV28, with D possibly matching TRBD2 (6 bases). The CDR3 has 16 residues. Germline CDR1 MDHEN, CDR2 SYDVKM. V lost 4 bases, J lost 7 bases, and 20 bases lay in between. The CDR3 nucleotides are TGTGCCAGCAGTTCGCCAGCCCCGGGAGAGGGGAACATTCAGTACTTC. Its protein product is CASSSPAPGEGNIQYF.

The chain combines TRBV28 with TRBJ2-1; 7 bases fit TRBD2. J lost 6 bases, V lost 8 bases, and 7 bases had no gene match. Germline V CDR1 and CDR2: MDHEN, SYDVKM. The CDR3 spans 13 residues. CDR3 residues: CASFRDYFNEQFF. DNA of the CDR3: TGTGCCAGCTTCCGGGACTACTTCAATGAGCAGTTCTTC.

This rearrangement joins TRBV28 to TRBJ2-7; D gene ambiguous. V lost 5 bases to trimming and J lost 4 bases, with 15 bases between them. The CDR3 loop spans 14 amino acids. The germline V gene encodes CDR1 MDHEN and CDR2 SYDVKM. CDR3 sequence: CASSIDVRAYEQYF. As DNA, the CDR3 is TGTGCCAGCAGTATTGACGTTCGGGCTTACGAGCAGTACTTC. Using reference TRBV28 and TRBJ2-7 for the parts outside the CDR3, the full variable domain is DVKVTQSSRYLVKRTGEKVFLECVQDMDHENMFWYRQDPGLGLRLIYFSYDVKMKEKGDIPEGYSVSREKKERFSLILESASTNQTSMYLCASSIDVRAYEQYFGPGTRLTVT.

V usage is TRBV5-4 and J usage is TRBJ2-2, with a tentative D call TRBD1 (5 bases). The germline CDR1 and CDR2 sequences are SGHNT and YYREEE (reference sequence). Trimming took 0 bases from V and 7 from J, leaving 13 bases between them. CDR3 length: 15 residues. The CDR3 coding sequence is TGTGCCAGCAGCTTGGATAGGACCCAGGGCGGGGAGCTGTTTTTT. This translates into CASSLDRTQGGELFF.

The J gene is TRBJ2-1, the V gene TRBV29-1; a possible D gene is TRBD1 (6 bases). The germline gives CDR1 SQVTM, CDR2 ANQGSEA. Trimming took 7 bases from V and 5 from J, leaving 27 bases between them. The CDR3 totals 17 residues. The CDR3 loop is CSASRRVGGEVHNEQFF. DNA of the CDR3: TGCAGCGCGTCTCGTAGGGTTGGGGGCGAAGTTCACAATGAGCAGTTCTTC.

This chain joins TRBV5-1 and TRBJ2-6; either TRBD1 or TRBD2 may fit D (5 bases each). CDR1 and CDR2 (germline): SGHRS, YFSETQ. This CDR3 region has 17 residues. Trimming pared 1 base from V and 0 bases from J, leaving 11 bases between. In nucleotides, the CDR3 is TGCGCCAGCAGCTTGTTGGGGGTCCCCTCTGGGGCCAACGTCCTGACTTTC. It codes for CASSLLGVPSGANVLTF.

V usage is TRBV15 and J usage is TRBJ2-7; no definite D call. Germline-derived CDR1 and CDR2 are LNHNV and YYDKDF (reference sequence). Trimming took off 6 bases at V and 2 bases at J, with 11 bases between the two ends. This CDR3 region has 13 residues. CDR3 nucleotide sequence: TGTGCCACCAGGTCAGCCGGAACCTACGAGCAGTACTTC. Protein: CATRSAGTYEQYF.

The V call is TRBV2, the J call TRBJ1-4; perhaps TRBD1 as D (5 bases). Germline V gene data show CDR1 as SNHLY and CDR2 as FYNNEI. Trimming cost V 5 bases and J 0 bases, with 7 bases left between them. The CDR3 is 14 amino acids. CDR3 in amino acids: CASSLQATNEKLFF. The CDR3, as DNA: TGTGCCAGCAGTTTACAGGCAACTAATGAAAAACTGTTTTTT. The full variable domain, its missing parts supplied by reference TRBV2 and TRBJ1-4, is EPEVTQTPSHQVTQMGQEVILRCVPISNHLYFYWYRQILGQKVEFLVSFYNNEISEKSEIFDDQFSVERPDGSNFTLKIRSTKLEDSAMYFCASSLQATNEKLFFGSGTQLSVL.

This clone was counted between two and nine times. The CDR3 region is CASSYVVNTGELFF. The CDR3 DNA reads TGTGCCAGCAGTTACGTGGTGAACACCGGGGAGCTGTTTTTT. The chain joins TRBV6-5 to TRBJ2-2, with D hard to call. The CDR3 has 14 residues. Trimming stripped 2 bases from V and 1 base from J, with 5 bases between. In germline, CDR1 is MNHEY, CDR2 SVGAGI.

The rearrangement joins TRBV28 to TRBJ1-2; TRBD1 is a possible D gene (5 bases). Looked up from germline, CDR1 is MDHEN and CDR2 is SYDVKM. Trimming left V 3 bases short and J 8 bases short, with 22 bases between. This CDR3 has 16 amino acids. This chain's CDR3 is CASSFDGTGPHGGYTF. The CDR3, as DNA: TGTGCCAGCAGTTTTGATGGGACGGGACCCCATGGAGGCTACACCTTC.

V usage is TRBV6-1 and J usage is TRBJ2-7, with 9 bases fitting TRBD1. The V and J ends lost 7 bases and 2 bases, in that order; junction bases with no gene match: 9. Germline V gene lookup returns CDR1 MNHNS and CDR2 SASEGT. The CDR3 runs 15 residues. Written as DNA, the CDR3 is TGTGCCAGCACGCCGACAGGGGGGCTAACCTACGAGCAGTACTTC. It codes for CASTPTGGLTYEQYF.

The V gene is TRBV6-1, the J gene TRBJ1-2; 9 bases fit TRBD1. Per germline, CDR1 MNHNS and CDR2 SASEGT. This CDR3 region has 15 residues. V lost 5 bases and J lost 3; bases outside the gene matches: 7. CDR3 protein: CASSLGRDRDYGYTF. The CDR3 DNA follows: TGTGCCAGCAGTCTTGGGAGGGACAGGGACTATGGCTACACCTTC.

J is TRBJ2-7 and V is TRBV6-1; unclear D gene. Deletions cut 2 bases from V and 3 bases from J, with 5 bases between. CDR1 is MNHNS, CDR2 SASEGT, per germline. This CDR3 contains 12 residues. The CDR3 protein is CASSELFYEQYF. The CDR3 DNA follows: TGTGCCAGCAGTGAACTGTTCTACGAGCAGTACTTC.

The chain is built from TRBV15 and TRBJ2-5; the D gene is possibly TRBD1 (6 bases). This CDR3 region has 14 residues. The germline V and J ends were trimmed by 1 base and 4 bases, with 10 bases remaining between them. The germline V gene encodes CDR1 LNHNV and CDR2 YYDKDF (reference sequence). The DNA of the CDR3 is TGTGCCACCAGCAGAGTGGGCAGGGGAGAGACCCAGTACTTC. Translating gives CATSRVGRGETQYF.

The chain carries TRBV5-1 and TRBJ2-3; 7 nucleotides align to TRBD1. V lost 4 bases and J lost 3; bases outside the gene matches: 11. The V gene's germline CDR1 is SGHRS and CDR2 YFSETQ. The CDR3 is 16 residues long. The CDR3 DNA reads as TGCGCCAGCAGCCATCAAACAGGGGAGCCAACAGATACGCAGTATTTT. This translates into CASSHQTGEPTDTQYF.

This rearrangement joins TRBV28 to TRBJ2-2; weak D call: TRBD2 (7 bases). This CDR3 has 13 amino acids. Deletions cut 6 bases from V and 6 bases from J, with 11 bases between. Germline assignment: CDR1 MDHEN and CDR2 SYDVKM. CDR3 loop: CASSQGRAGELFF. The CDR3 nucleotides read TGTGCCAGCAGCCAGGGGAGGGCCGGGGAGCTGTTTTTT.

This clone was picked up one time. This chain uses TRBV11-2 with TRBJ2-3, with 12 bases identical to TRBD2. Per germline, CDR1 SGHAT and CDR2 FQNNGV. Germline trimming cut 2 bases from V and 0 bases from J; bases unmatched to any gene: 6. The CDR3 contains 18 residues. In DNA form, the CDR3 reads TGTGCCAGCAGCTTACGACTAGCGGGAGTATTGAGCACAGATACGCAGTATTTT. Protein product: CASSLRLAGVLSTDTQYF.

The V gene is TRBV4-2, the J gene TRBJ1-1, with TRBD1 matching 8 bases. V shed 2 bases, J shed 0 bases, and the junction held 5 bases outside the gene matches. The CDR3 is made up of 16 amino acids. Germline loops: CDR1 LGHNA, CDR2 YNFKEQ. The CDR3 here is CASSQQGAFMNTEAFF. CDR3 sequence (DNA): TGTGCCAGCAGCCAACAGGGGGCCTTCATGAACACTGAAGCTTTCTTT.

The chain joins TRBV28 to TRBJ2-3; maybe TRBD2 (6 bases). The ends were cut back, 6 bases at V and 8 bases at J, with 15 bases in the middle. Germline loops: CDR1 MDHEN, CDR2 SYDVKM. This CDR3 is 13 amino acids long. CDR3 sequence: CASSLPSEGTQYF. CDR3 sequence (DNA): TGTGCCAGCAGCCTCCCTAGCGAGGGTACGCAGTATTTT.

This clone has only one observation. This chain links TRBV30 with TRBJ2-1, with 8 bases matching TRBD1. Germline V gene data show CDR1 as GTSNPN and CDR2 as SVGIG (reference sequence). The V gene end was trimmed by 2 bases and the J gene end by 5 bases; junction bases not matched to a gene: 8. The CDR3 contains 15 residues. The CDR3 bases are TGTGCCTGGAGTTTAATGGACAGGGACGACAATGAGCAGTTCTTC. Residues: CAWSLMDRDDNEQFF.

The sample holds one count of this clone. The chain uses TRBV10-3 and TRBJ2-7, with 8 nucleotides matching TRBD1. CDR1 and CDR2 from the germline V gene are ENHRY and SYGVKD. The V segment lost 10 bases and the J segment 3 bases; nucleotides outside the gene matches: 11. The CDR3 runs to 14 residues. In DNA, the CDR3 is TGTGCCACCGAGACCGGGACAGGCTTCTACGAGCAGTACTTC. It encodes CATETGTGFYEQYF.

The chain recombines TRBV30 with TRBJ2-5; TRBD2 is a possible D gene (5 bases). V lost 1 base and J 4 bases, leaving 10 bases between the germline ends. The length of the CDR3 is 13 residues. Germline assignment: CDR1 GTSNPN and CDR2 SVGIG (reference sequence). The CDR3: CAWSASGRETQYF. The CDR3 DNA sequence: TGTGCCTGGAGTGCAAGTGGGAGAGAGACCCAGTACTTC.

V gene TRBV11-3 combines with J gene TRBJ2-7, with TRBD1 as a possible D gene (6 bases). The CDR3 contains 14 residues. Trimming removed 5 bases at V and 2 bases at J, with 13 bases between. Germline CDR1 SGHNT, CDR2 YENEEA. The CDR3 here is CASSQEDSPYEQYF. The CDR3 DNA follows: TGTGCCAGCAGCCAAGAGGACAGTCCCTACGAGCAGTACTTC.

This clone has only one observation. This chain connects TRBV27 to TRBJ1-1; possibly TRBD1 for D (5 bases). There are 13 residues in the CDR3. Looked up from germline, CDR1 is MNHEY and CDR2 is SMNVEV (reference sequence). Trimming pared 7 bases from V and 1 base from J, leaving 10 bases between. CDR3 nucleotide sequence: TGTGCCAGCATGCAGGGCGGGAACACTGAAGCTTTCTTT. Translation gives CASMQGGNTEAFF.

CDR3 protein: CASRQSGTEAFF. DNA of the CDR3: TGTGCCAGCAGACAGTCGGGGACTGAAGCTTTCTTT. The rearrangement links TRBV6-6 to TRBJ1-1, with no clear D. The V end was cut by 6 bases, the J end by 5 bases, with 10 bases between. This CDR3 has 12 residues. Per the germline V gene, CDR1 is MNHNY and CDR2 is SVGAGI (reference sequence).